Each of the 9 T cell receptor beta chains below was sequenced from the same sample in a study of T-cell reconstitution after alpha-beta-depleted transplantation in children. During its preparation, the TCRbeta library received unique molecular identifiers. In TCRdb, the PCR reads were re-called with MiXCR into one record per CDR3 protein. The data contain about 240,000 distinct CDR3 sequences, around 13% of them seen just once; the ten biggest clones take up around 3%. The source material was PBMCs from the stem cell graft donor, sampled from the stem cell graft. The receptors here all came from a human donor who donated a stem cell graft to a child with acute lymphoblastic leukemia.

This clonotype has a count of ten or more. The chain couples TRBV10-3 to TRBJ2-1; D unresolved. Trimming took off 1 base at V and 4 bases at J, with 2 bases between the two ends. CDR3 length equals 12 residues. Germline CDR1 ENHRY, CDR2 SYGVKD. CDR3: CAISELYNEQFF. In nucleotides, the CDR3 is TGTGCCATCAGTGAGTTATACAATGAGCAGTTCTTC.

This clonotype has a count of ten or more. Written as DNA, the CDR3 is TGTGCCAGCAGGGGGCCTCGGGGAGGCTCCTATAATTCACCCCTCCACTTT. This codes for CASRGPRGGSYNSPLHF. The rearrangement uses TRBV6-1 and TRBJ1-6; D perhaps matches TRBD1 (5 bases). V lost 6 bases to trimming and J lost 0 bases, with 15 bases between them. CDR1 and CDR2 from the germline V gene are MNHNS and SASEGT. The CDR3 contains 17 residues.

This sequence joins TRBV3-1 and TRBJ2-4; D gene ambiguous. CDR1 and CDR2 (germline): LGHDT, YNNKEL (reference sequence). V dropped 4 bases and J dropped 5 bases, with 12 bases sitting between them. The CDR3 has 14 residues. The CDR3 region is CASSPRAAQNIQYF. Written as DNA, the CDR3 is TGTGCCAGCAGCCCCCGGGCAGCACAAAACATTCAGTACTTC.

This clonotype was recorded many times. The chain joins TRBV5-1 to TRBJ1-2; 7 bases map to TRBD1. CDR3 length: 13 residues. V lost 0 bases to trimming and J lost 8 bases; unmatched junction nucleotides: 4. CDR1 is SGHRS and CDR2 is YFSETQ in the germline V gene. The CDR3 DNA sequence: TGCGCCAGCAGCTTGGGACAGGGAGGAGGCTACACCTTC. Its protein product is CASSLGQGGGYTF.

This clonotype came up many times. The chain employs TRBV15 and TRBJ2-1; D possibly uses TRBD1 or TRBD2 (7 bases each). Germline V gives CDR1 LNHNV, CDR2 YYDKDF (reference sequence). V was cut by 0 bases and J by 9 bases, with 15 bases left in between. CDR3 length: 15 amino acids. The DNA for the CDR3 is TGTGCCACCAGCAGAGACGGGCAGGGGGGGGGTGAGCAGTTCTTC. Its translation: CATSRDGQGGGEQFF.

This sequence joins TRBV6-1 and TRBJ1-5; D remains unclear. This CDR3 spans 14 amino acids. Trimming cost V 8 bases and J 0 bases, with 11 bases left between them. CDR1 is MNHNS and CDR2 is SASEGT in the germline V gene. Here the CDR3 reads CASSPWDSNQPQHF. The CDR3 nucleotides are TGTGCCAGCTCCCCCTGGGATAGCAATCAGCCCCAGCATTTT.

This clonotype was detected many times. DNA for the CDR3: TGTGCCAGTTCTGCGGGGACAGGGGATTACAATGAGCAGTTCTTC. It is translated as CASSAGTGDYNEQFF. The chain uses TRBV24-1 and TRBJ2-1; 10 bases map to TRBD1. The CDR3 totals 15 residues. The V gene end was trimmed by 11 bases and the J gene end by 4 bases; junction bases not matched to a gene: 10. Germline CDR1 is KGHDR and CDR2 is SFDVKD.

This clonotype appeared many times. CDR3: CAISELTGGTEAFF. The DNA for the CDR3 is TGTGCCATCAGTGAGTTGACAGGGGGCACTGAAGCTTTCTTT. V gene TRBV10-3 combines with J gene TRBJ1-1; 9 positions match TRBD1. The ends lost 1 base at V and 4 bases at J; junction bases unmatched: 1. CDR1 is ENHRY and CDR2 is SYGVKD in the germline V gene. This CDR3 contains 14 residues.

There are many counts of this clonotype. The J gene is TRBJ1-2, the V gene TRBV27; 10 nucleotides line up with TRBD1. Germline lookup yields CDR1 MNHEY and CDR2 SMNVEV (reference sequence). The CDR3 sequence is 15 residues long. V was pared by 6 bases and J by 7 bases, with 11 bases of the junction left unmatched. Here the CDR3 DNA reads TGTGCCAGCAGCTTAATAGACAGGGGGCTCGGTGGCTACACCTTC. Residues: CASSLIDRGLGGYTF.